One and the same sample provided the 10 T cell receptor beta chains below, sequenced in a study of breast tumors, draining lymph nodes, adjacent tissues (dated by TCRdb to about 2016). The axillary draining lymph nodes of breast cancer patients were the source of the lymph node samples. Library preparation used multiplex PCR. Sequencing was carried out with an Illumina HiSeq 2000. TCRdb redid the processing of the public reads, applying fastp at Q25 and MiXCR, and retained in-frame beta chains. Entries are consolidated by CDR3 protein sequence, retaining the most common genes and DNA. This sample gives around 230,000 distinct CDR3 sequences in total; under 40% of them show up just once. The ten largest clones add up to under 4.5% of the sample. The sample consisted of axillary lymph node tissue. These receptors were collected from a female donor with breast cancer. Some clones in this sample may be carry-over from other donors' samples.

With regard to this clonotype: The junction does not match germline at one end; this may be a read error. The chain employs TRBV11-2 and TRBJ2-1; no clear D gene. In germline, CDR1 is SGHAT, CDR2 FQNNGV. The CDR3 totals 15 residues. The CDR3 spells CASSFPSSRRNERFF. In DNA, the CDR3 is TGTGCCAGCAGCTTCCCCTCTAGTAGAAGGAATGAGCGGTTCTTC.

This clonotype was seen at least ten times. The chain has TRBV7-8 and TRBJ1-2; D gene uncertain. The CDR3 is 13 residues long. The germline V and J ends were trimmed by 1 base and 1 base, with 4 bases remaining between them. Germline V gene data show CDR1 as SGHVS and CDR2 as FQNEAQ. CDR3: CASSLGNNYGYTF. The CDR3 DNA reads TGTGCCAGCAGCTTAGGAAATAACTATGGCTACACCTTC.

As concerns this clonotype: This may be a read error: a much more frequent sequence differs by one nucleotide. The chain uses TRBV7-3 and TRBJ2-5, with a possible D match to TRBD2 (6 bases). The CDR3 consists of 15 residues. Germline V CDR1 and CDR2: SGHTA, FQGTGA. In DNA, the CDR3 is TGTGCCAGCAGCTTGGGATTGAACCCGGGGGAGACCCAGCACTTC. Translation gives CASSLGLNPGETQHF.

Of note for this clonotype: This likely comes from a read error, as the CDR3 has no conserved phenylalanine or tryptophan at its end. V gene TRBV7-2 combines with J gene TRBJ2-5, with TRBD1 as a possible D gene (5 bases). Trimming removed 5 bases from V and 2 bases from J, with 12 bases in between. Germline V lookup: CDR1 SGHTA, CDR2 FQGNSA. The CDR3 is 14 amino acids. CDR3 sequence: CASSTRQIQETQYL. The CDR3 DNA follows: TGTGCCAGCAGCACCCGACAGATTCAAGAGACCCAGTACCTC.

This clonotype was recorded many times. The chain employs TRBV10-3 and TRBJ2-3, with unresolved D. Germline CDR1 ENHRY, CDR2 SYGVKD. CDR3 length: 13 residues. Between the trimmed V and J ends, which lost 6 bases and 0 bases, there was a span of 7 bases. CDR3 residues: CAIRTFSTDTQYF. DNA for the CDR3: TGTGCCATCAGGACCTTTAGCACAGATACGCAGTATTTT.

Note on this clonotype: At one boundary the junction diverges from the germline segment, which might be a read error. The J gene is TRBJ2-7, the V gene TRBV24-1; a possible D gene is TRBD1 (6 bases). The germline V gene has CDR1 KGHDR and CDR2 SFDVKD. The CDR3 loop spans 14 amino acids. CDR3 residues: CASSFSRGAYEQYF. The CDR3 DNA reads as TGTGCCAGCAGTTTTAGCAGGGGAGCCTACGAGCAGTACTTC.

This clonotype was counted many times. The chain is built from TRBV20-1 and TRBJ2-3, with TRBD2 matching 8 bases. The CDR3 extends over 14 amino acids. V lost 0 bases and J lost 5; bases outside the gene matches: 4. CDR1 is DFQATT and CDR2 is SNEGSKA in the germline V gene (reference sequence). The CDR3 DNA is TGCAGTGCTAGAGATCGTCGGGGGGGAGATACGCAGTATTTT. Protein: CSARDRRGGDTQYF.

This chain uses TRBV20-1 with TRBJ1-2; maybe TRBD1 (6 bases). The CDR3 totals 12 residues. With 5 bases removed from V and 5 bases from J, the gap between germline ends came to 12 bases. Germline V gene lookup returns CDR1 DFQATT and CDR2 SNEGSKA (reference sequence). CDR3 coding DNA: TGCAGTGCTGCAGGGGTTGAGTATGGCTACACCTTC. Translation: CSAAGVEYGYTF.

This clonotype was seen at least ten times. The chain combines TRBV11-3 with TRBJ2-1; TRBD2 might be the D (6 bases). V was pared by 6 bases and J by 5 bases, with 20 bases between. CDR3 length equals 16 residues. Looked up from germline, CDR1 is SGHNT and CDR2 is YENEEA. Written as DNA, the CDR3 is TGTGCCAGCAGAAAAATCGGGGGAGCCACTCACAATGAGCAGTTCTTC. Encoded protein: CASRKIGGATHNEQFF.

As to this clonotype: One junction end does not reproduce the germline sequence, and a read error may be involved. The chain recombines TRBV7-9 with TRBJ1-3; no reliable D call. CDR3 length equals 14 residues. Germline values: CDR1 SEHNR, CDR2 FQNEAQ (reference sequence). The CDR3, as DNA: TGTGCCAGCAGTTACCGGGGTTCTGGAACCACCATATATTTT. Protein product: CASSYRGSGTTIYF.